The T cell receptor (beta chain) under discussion was sequenced for a study of blood T cell repertoires in COVID-19. The wider study: The United States, Italy and Spain provided the acute and convalescent COVID-19 samples. The analysed material was cDNA or gDNA that came from T cells, B-cell-depleted T cells, or PBMCs.

Germline V lookup: CDR1 SGDLS, CDR2 YYNGEE. V was trimmed by 3 bases and J by 7 bases, leaving 11 bases between them. CDR3 length equals 14 residues. Measured with immunoSEQ multiplex PCR; TCRdb has only the in-frame clones, and not every one. In the table there are around 100,000 clones, over 75% of which are singletons. The genes are TRBV9 and TRBJ1-6; the D gene is possibly TRBD1 (5 bases). The receptor's source is a human donor in a cohort sampled during active COVID-19. Sequenced sample: peripheral blood. This chain's CDR3 is CASSGGQLNSPLHF. CDR3 DNA sequence: TGTGCCAGCAGCGGGGGCCAGCTAAATTCACCCCTCCACTTT.